These 8 T cell receptor beta chains were sequenced from one sample in a study of T cell repertoires in cytomegalovirus infection. Using its own MiXCR run on the reads, TCRdb lists one record per CDR3 protein. The sample carries tens of thousands of distinct CDR3 sequences, approximately 39% recorded once. These receptors' antigens are unknown. This material consisted of CD8+ T cells from cultured PBMCs, taken from culture after CMV antigen stimulation. The receptors here all came from a human donor in good health (CMV status not recorded). Some clones in this sample may be carry-over from other donors' samples.

This rearrangement joins TRBV7-2 to TRBJ1-1; the D is unclear. The CDR3 covers 14 residues. V was cut by 1 base and J by 1 base, with 7 bases left in between. The germline gives CDR1 SGHTA, CDR2 FQGNSA. This chain's CDR3 is CASSLGSGNTEAFF. Here the CDR3 DNA reads TGTGCCAGCAGCTTAGGTTCGGGGAACACTGAAGCTTTCTTT.

This clonotype was recorded many times. CDR3 DNA: TGTGCCAGCAGCTCGACAGGGGGAAGCAATCAGCCCCAGCATTTT. Its protein is CASSSTGGSNQPQHF. The rearrangement uses TRBV7-2 and TRBJ1-5, with 9 bases identical to TRBD1. The V segment lost 4 bases and the J segment 1 base; nucleotides outside the gene matches: 2. Germline assignment: CDR1 SGHTA and CDR2 FQGNSA. The CDR3 has 15 amino acids.

This clonotype was detected once. The chain is built from TRBV6-8 and TRBJ2-5, with 16 nucleotides matching TRBD2. Trimming removed 5 bases from V and 3 bases from J; junction bases left unmatched: 3. Germline V gene data show CDR1 as MNHGY and CDR2 as SAAAGT. This CDR3 is built from 16 residues. This CDR3 is CASSGTSGRAEETQYF. The CDR3 DNA sequence: TGTGCCAGCAGTGGGACTAGCGGGAGGGCCGAAGAGACCCAGTACTTC.

There are many counts of this clonotype. The chain joins TRBV12-3 or TRBV12-4 to TRBJ2-7; D perhaps matches TRBD2 (5 bases). The CDR3 extends over 14 amino acids. The V end lost 3 bases, the J end lost 3 bases, and 12 bases lay between the germline ends. The CDR3 here is CASSFPPGDYEQYF. The DNA of the CDR3 is TGTGCCAGCAGTTTTCCCCCCGGGGACTACGAGCAGTACTTC.

The chain joins TRBV12-3 or TRBV12-4 to TRBJ2-7; D uncertain. The CDR3 contains 13 residues. Trimming stripped 0 bases from V and 2 bases from J, with 5 bases between. In DNA form, the CDR3 reads TGTGCCAGCAGTTTAGCCCTTCCCTACGAGCAGTACTTC. Translated: CASSLALPYEQYF.

In its sample, this clonotype was seen a few times. The V call is TRBV6-2 or TRBV6-3, the J call TRBJ2-2, with 7 bases fitting TRBD1. V was pared by 4 bases and J by 5 bases, with 10 bases of the junction left unmatched. Germline lookup yields CDR1 MNHEY and CDR2 SVGEGT. The CDR3 covers 16 residues. The CDR3 DNA is TGTGCCAGCAGTTTCTCCCCGGACAGGCTAACCGGGGAGCTGTTTTTT. This encodes CASSFSPDRLTGELFF.

In DNA, the CDR3 is TGTGCCAGCAGTCACCGGGACAGGGGGACCTACGAGCAGTACTTC. It encodes CASSHRDRGTYEQYF. This chain links TRBV7-9 with TRBJ2-7; TRBD1 aligns across 11 bases. This CDR3 spans 15 amino acids. In germline, CDR1 is SEHNR, CDR2 FQNEAQ (reference sequence). V lost 6 bases to trimming and J lost 2 bases; unmatched junction nucleotides: 6. The complete variable domain, with remaining parts taken from reference TRBV7-9 and TRBJ2-7, reads DTGVSQNPRHKITKRGQNVTFRCDPISEHNRLYWYRQTLGQGPEFLTYFQNEAQLEKSRLLSDRFSAERPKGSFSTLEIQRTEQGDSAMYLCASSHRDRGTYEQYFGPGTRLTVT.

The rearrangement links TRBV7-2 to TRBJ1-5; D unclear. Germline CDR1 and CDR2: SGHTA and FQGNSA. V was shortened by 6 bases and J by 6 bases, with 18 bases between the two germline ends. There are 15 residues in the CDR3. Written as DNA, the CDR3 is TGTGCCAGCAGTTCAGGCGGGCGGCGGGCTCAGCCCCAGCATTTT. Encoded protein: CASSSGGRRAQPQHF.